This T cell receptor (beta chain) was obtained from a study of blood T cell repertoires in COVID-19. Study in general: Acute and convalescent COVID-19 specimens originated in the United States, Italy and Spain. The analysed material was cDNA or gDNA that came from T cells, B-cell-depleted T cells, or PBMCs.

In the source study's methods: For nucleated cells, counts were estimated from reference gene primer amplification. The protocol was immunoSEQ multiplex PCR, while the TCRdb copy is restricted to in-frame clones and leaves out a portion. V and J calls and clone size are copied from that table; D and trimming were computed from the DNA. The table lists 140,000 or so clones, around nine tenths of them singletons. Germline CDR1 KGHSH, CDR2 LQKENI. Trimming at V came to 2 bases and at J to 16 bases, leaving 5 bases not matched to a gene. CDR3 length: 13 residues. This receptor was obtained from a woman aged 50 to 65 with active or convalescent COVID-19. Input material: peripheral blood. The chain links TRBV18 to TRBJ1-6, with 10 positions matching TRBD1. CDR3 nucleotide sequence: TGTGCCAGCTCACCAACTCGGACAGGGGGGCTCCACTTT. Translated, it gives CASSPTRTGGLHF.